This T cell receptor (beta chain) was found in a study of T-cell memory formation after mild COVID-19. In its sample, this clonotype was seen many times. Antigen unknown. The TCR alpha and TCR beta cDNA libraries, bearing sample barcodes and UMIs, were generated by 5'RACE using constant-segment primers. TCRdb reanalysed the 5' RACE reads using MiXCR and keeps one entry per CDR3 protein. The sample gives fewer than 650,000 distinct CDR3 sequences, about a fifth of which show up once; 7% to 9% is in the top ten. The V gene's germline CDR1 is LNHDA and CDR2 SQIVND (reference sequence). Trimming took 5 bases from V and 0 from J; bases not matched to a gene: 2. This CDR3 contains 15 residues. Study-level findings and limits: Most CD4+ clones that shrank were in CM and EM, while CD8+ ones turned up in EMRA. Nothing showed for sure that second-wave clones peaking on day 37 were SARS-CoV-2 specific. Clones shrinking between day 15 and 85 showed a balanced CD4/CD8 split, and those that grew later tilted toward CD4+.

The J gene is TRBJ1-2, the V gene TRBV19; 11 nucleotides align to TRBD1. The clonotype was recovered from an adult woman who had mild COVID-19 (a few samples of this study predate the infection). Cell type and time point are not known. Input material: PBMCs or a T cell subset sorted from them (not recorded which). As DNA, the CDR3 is TGTGCCAGTAGTCCGGGACAGGGGGCTAACTATGGCTACACCTTC. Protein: CASSPGQGANYGYTF.